Sequencing of this T cell receptor beta chain was carried out in a study of cytomegalovirus exposure and HLA in healthy donors. The primer mix had 60 Vbeta and 13 Jbeta primers. The protocol was immunoSEQ multiplex PCR, while the TCRdb copy is restricted to in-frame clones and leaves out a portion. The repertoire has about 37,000 clones, around two thirds of them found once; the top ten carry roughly 6%. Germline CDR1 and CDR2: SNHLY and FYNNEI. J was trimmed by 6 bases and V by 7 bases; bases with no gene match: 4. The CDR3 is 13 amino acids. This receptor was obtained from a man aged 25-45 years in good health and CMV-seronegative. Sample: PBMCs. This chain connects TRBV2 to TRBJ2-7, with 12 bases lining up with TRBD2. CDR3 in amino acids: CASNLAGGPEQYF. The CDR3 DNA reads as TGTGCCAGCAATCTAGCGGGGGGGCCCGAGCAGTACTTC. The full variable domain, in which reference TRBV2 and TRBJ2-7 provide the parts outside the CDR3, is EPEVTQTPSHQVTQMGQEVILRCVPISNHLYFYWYRQILGQKVEFLVSFYNNEISEKSEIFDDQFSVERPDGSNFTLKIRSTKLEDSAMYFCASNLAGGPEQYFGPGTRLTVT.